The 5 T cell receptor beta chains below were found in one sample sequenced in a study of siplizumab effects on memory and regulatory T cells. Clones were read by immunoSEQ multiplex PCR, and TCRdb kept only the in-frame ones, dropping some. Here the sample spans more than 85,000 clones, approximately 94% being singletons. Material: Tregs sorted from blood. The source of these receptors is a human donor in good health.

This clone was seen only once. The CDR3, as DNA: TGTGCCAGCAGTTACGGCTTTTTAACCTACGAGCAGTACTTC. It specifies CASSYGFLTYEQYF. The V call is TRBV28, the J call TRBJ2-7; D is unclear. Germline V lookup: CDR1 MDHEN, CDR2 SYDVKM. V lost 4 bases, J lost 2 bases, and 12 bases lay in between. This CDR3 is built from 14 residues.

The genes are TRBV11-2 and TRBJ2-4; a weak D match, TRBD2 (5 bases). The CDR3 is 13 amino acids. Germline CDR1 is SGHAT and CDR2 is FQNNGV. Trimming stripped 3 bases from V and 4 bases from J, with 7 bases between. The CDR3 here is CASSFDYKNIQYF. CDR3 coding DNA: TGTGCCAGCAGCTTCGACTATAAAAACATTCAGTACTTC.

The gene calls are TRBV9 and TRBJ2-1, with 9 bases aligning to TRBD2. The V segment lost 0 bases and the J segment 7 bases; nucleotides outside the gene matches: 5. The CDR3 runs 15 residues. Germline loops: CDR1 SGDLS, CDR2 YYNGEE. For the CDR3, the DNA is TGTGCCAGCAGCGTAGGCACTAGCGGGTTGAATGAGCAGTTCTTC. It yields the protein CASSVGTSGLNEQFF.

As DNA, the CDR3 is TGCAGCGTTGCTTCCGGGGACGAGCAGTACTTC. Its translation: CSVASGDEQYF. The V call is TRBV29-1, the J call TRBJ2-7; the D gene is possibly TRBD2 (5 bases). CDR3 length equals 11 residues. The V end was cut by 4 bases, the J end by 5 bases, with 9 bases between. The germline CDR1 and CDR2 sequences are SQVTM and ANQGSEA.

This chain joins TRBV7-8 and TRBJ2-1; D tentatively reads TRBD1 or TRBD2 (5 bases each). Trimming left V 7 bases short and J 3 bases short, with 19 bases between. The CDR3 consists of 16 residues. Germline CDR1 is SGHVS and CDR2 is FQNEAQ. The CDR3 is CASTRNTRGVYNEQFF. The CDR3 DNA follows: TGTGCCAGCACACGAAATACCCGAGGGGTCTACAATGAGCAGTTCTTC.